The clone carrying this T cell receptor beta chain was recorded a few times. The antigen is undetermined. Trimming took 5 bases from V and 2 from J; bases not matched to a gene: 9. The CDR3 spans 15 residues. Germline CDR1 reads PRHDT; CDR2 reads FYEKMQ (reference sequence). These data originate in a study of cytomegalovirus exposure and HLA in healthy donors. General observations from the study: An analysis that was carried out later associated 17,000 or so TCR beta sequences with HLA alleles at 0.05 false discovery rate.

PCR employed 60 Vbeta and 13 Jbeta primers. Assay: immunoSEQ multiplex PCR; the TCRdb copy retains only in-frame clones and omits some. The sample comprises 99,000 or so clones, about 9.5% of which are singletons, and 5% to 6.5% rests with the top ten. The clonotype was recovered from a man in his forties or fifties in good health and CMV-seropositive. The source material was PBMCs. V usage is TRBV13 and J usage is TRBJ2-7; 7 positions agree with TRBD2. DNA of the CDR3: TGTGCCAGCAGCCCTCCGGGACTACAAACCTACGAGCAGTACTTC. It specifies CASSPPGLQTYEQYF. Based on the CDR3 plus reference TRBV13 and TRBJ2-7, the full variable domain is AAGVIQSPRHLIKEKRETATLKCYPIPRHDTVYWYQQGPGQDPQFLISFYEKMQSDKGSIPDRFSAQQFSDYHSELNMSSLELGDSALYFCASSPPGLQTYEQYFGPGTRLTVT.